This T cell receptor beta chain comes out of a study of cytomegalovirus exposure and HLA in healthy donors. Study-wide points: Among TCR beta chains, those listed as cytomegalovirus-associated numbered over 150. The study assumed roughly uniform donor sequencing depth for presence/absence analyses. The authors later linked a missense DCLRE1C variant to TCR beta V- and J-gene trimming.

The CDR3 spans 16 residues. J was trimmed by 7 bases and V by 5 bases; bases with no gene match: 11. Germline V lookup: CDR1 MDHEN, CDR2 SYDVKM. With respect to this clone: Antigen specificity is unknown.

Primers for the PCR totalled 60 Vbeta and 13 Jbeta. TCRdb's copy holds only in-frame clones and misses some; the assay was immunoSEQ multiplex PCR. Among 100,000 or so clones listed, nearly 85% were seen once. The sample comprised PBMCs. This chain connects TRBV28 to TRBJ2-7, with TRBD2 identical over 13 bases. This clonotype was obtained from a man between 18 and 35 years old in good health and CMV-seronegative. The CDR3 nucleotides are TGTGCCAGCAGTCTCCGGACTAGCGGGAGTGTATGGGAGCAGTACTTC. Its translation: CASSLRTSGSVWEQYF.